Shown below are 2 T cell receptor beta chains from a single sample sequenced in a study of cytomegalovirus exposure and HLA in healthy donors. PCR amplification relied on 60 Vbeta primers (plus 13 Jbeta primers). Libraries were prepared by immunoSEQ multiplex PCR; TCRdb keeps only in-frame clonotypes and omits some of them. Seen here are approximately 160,000 clones, over 60% observed once, and the top ten hold less than 3.5%. Source material: PBMCs. The source of these receptors is a woman under 40 in good health and CMV-seropositive.

The chain joins TRBV5-1 to TRBJ2-6, with a possible D match to TRBD1 (6 bases). Trimming left V 3 bases short and J 1 base short, with 14 bases between. Per the germline V gene, CDR1 is SGHRS and CDR2 is YFSETQ. This CDR3 contains 17 residues. The CDR3, as DNA: TGCGCCAGCAGCTGGGGGCCCCTAGTATCTGGGGCCAACGTCCTGACTTTC. Amino acid sequence: CASSWGPLVSGANVLTF.

The rearrangement joins TRBV13 to TRBJ2-1, with TRBD2 as a possible D gene (6 bases). V lost 7 bases and J lost 4, with 11 bases in between. From germline, CDR1 is PRHDT and CDR2 FYEKMQ (reference sequence). The CDR3 covers 13 residues. The CDR3 is CASTRGEYNEQFF. In DNA, the CDR3 is TGTGCCAGCACGCGCGGGGAGTACAATGAGCAGTTCTTC. Looking up the rest from reference TRBV13 and TRBJ2-1 gives the full variable domain: AAGVIQSPRHLIKEKRETATLKCYPIPRHDTVYWYQQGPGQDPQFLISFYEKMQSDKGSIPDRFSAQQFSDYHSELNMSSLELGDSALYFCASTRGEYNEQFFGPGTRLTVL.